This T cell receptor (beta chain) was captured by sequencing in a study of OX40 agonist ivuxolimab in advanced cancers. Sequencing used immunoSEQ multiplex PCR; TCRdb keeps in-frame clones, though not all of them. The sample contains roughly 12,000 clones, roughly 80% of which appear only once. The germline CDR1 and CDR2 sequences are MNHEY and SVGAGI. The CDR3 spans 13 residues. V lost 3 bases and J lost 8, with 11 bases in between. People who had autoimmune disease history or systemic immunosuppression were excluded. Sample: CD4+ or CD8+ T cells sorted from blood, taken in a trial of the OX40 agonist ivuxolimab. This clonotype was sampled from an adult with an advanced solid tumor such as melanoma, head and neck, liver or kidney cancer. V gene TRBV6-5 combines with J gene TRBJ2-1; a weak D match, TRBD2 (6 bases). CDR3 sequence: CASSYDAGYEQFF. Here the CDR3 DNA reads TGTGCCAGCAGTTATGACGCGGGGTATGAGCAGTTCTTC.